The next 13 T cell receptor beta chains were all read from a single sample in a study of low-dose radiotherapy and immunotherapy resistance in tumors. Alpha- and beta-chain coverage of first-strand cDNA came from TRAV- and TRBV-specific primers. TCRs were put through approximately 20 PCR cycles of amplification with Phusion. A constant-region primer and the V-primer adapter served as the primer pair. Each CDR3 protein gets one entry after TCRdb re-called the reads with MiXCR. This sample has around 11,000 distinct CDR3 sequences, with around half found just once. Source of these receptors: a human donor with advanced metastatic prostate, ovarian, gallbladder or colorectal cancer (not recorded which). This table probably holds off-target reads from a library built for another chain.

This clonotype was found a few times. A read error may produce the germline difference seen at one junction end. The chain couples TRBV6-1 to TRBJ2-7; 12 positions agree with TRBD1. This CDR3 spans 14 amino acids. CDR1 is MNHNS, CDR2 SASEGT, per germline. The CDR3 bases are TGTGCCAGCAGAGGAGGTTCCCCGGGACAGGGGGCGAACTTC. Translating gives CASRGGSPGQGANF.

The sample holds a few counts of this clonotype. V gene TRBV12-3 or TRBV12-4 combines with J gene TRBJ2-3; no definite D call. CDR3 size: 15 residues. Trimming removed 4 bases at V and 5 bases at J, with 16 bases between. The CDR3 coding sequence is TGTGCCAGCAGTTCCCCCCGAACCGGCGGAGATACGCAGTATTTT. Its translation: CASSSPRTGGDTQYF.

Here the CDR3 DNA reads TGCAGCGTTGAGGGTCAGCTCTCCTACGAGCAGTACTTC. It is translated as CSVEGQLSYEQYF. The V call is TRBV29-1, the J call TRBJ2-7, with no clear D. Germline V gives CDR1 SQVTM, CDR2 ANQGSEA. V was clipped by 3 bases and J by 0 bases, with 9 bases between them. This CDR3 comprises 13 residues.

The V and J genes are TRBV6-5 and TRBJ1-5; 9 nucleotides align to TRBD1. The CDR3 is 15 residues long. Germline lookup yields CDR1 MNHEY and CDR2 SVGAGI. The V segment lost 6 bases and the J segment 8 bases; nucleotides outside the gene matches: 11. The chain's CDR3 is CASRTRGTGLEPQHF. In DNA, the CDR3 is TGTGCCAGCAGGACCCGGGGGACAGGGTTGGAGCCCCAGCATTTT.

The V gene is TRBV2, the J gene TRBJ1-2, with D possibly TRBD1 on 5 matching bases. This CDR3 is 14 amino acids long. Trimming stripped 3 bases from V and 3 bases from J, with 11 bases between. Germline V gives CDR1 SNHLY, CDR2 FYNNEI. This CDR3 reads CASSEEGMDYGYTF. The CDR3 DNA reads as TGTGCCAGCAGTGAGGAGGGGATGGACTATGGCTACACCTTC.

The CDR3, as DNA: TGTGCCAGCAGTTTGGGGAGGGGCGTCAGCAATCAGCCCCAGCATTTT. It specifies CASSLGRGVSNQPQHF. The rearrangement links TRBV6-8 to TRBJ1-5, with a weak D call TRBD1 (5 bases). Germline V gene sequence: CDR1 MNHGY, CDR2 SAAAGT. Trimming removed 4 bases from V and 1 base from J, with 14 bases in between. The CDR3 contains 16 residues.

The J gene is TRBJ1-1, the V gene TRBV20-1, with a weak D call TRBD1 (5 bases). The CDR3 spans 13 residues. The germline V gene encodes CDR1 DFQATT and CDR2 SNEGSKA (reference sequence). V gave up 4 bases and J gave up 1 base, with 10 bases separating them. CDR3 sequence: CSAIRDGNTEAFF. DNA of the CDR3: TGCAGTGCTATCCGGGACGGGAACACTGAAGCTTTCTTT.

The chain employs TRBV5-6 and TRBJ1-4; D not certain. Trimming pared 6 bases from V and 8 bases from J, leaving 8 bases between. In germline, CDR1 is SGHDT, CDR2 YYEEEE. CDR3 length: 11 residues. CDR3 bases: TGTGCCAGCACCCGAGGGGAAAAACTGTTTTTT. It specifies CASTRGEKLFF.

The rearrangement uses TRBV2 and TRBJ2-7; D not resolved. CDR3 length: 12 residues. The V end was cut by 7 bases, the J end by 6 bases, with 13 bases between. CDR1 and CDR2 (germline): SNHLY, FYNNEI. CDR3 loop: CASTKPRGEQYF. CDR3 DNA: TGTGCCAGCACCAAACCTAGAGGCGAGCAGTACTTC.

This chain joins TRBV15 and TRBJ2-3, with TRBD1 as a possible D gene (6 bases). V was shortened by 9 bases and J by 0 bases, with 13 bases between the two germline ends. This CDR3 has 14 residues. CDR1 LNHNV and CDR2 YYDKDF come from the germline V gene (reference sequence). The CDR3 here is CATQTGTSTDTQYF. The DNA for the CDR3 is TGTGCCACGCAGACAGGAACTAGCACAGATACGCAGTATTTT. Based on the CDR3 plus reference TRBV15 and TRBJ2-3, the full variable domain is DAMVIQNPRYQVTQFGKPVTLSCSQTLNHNVMYWYQQKSSQAPKLLFHYYDKDFNNEADTPDNFQSRRPNTSFCFLDIRSPGLGDTAMYLCATQTGTSTDTQYFGPGTRLTVL.

The rearrangement uses TRBV19 and TRBJ1-1, with TRBD1 identical over 7 bases. This CDR3 has 17 amino acids. Per the germline V gene, CDR1 is LNHDA and CDR2 is SQIVND (reference sequence). After removal of 3 bases from V and 4 bases from J, the junction contained 14 bases not matched to a gene. CDR3: CASSMRRGQVSSTEAFF. The CDR3 DNA reads as TGTGCCAGTAGTATGCGGAGGGGGCAAGTAAGTAGCACTGAAGCTTTCTTT. Filled out from reference TRBV19 and TRBJ1-1, the complete variable domain reads DGGITQSPKYLFRKEGQNVTLSCEQNLNHDAMYWYRQDPGQGLRLIYYSQIVNDFQKGDIAEGYSVSREKKESFPLTVTSAQKNPTAFYLCASSMRRGQVSSTEAFFGQGTRLTVV.

In DNA, the CDR3 is TGCGCCAGCAGCCCGATCACCACAGATACGCAGTATTTT. The encoded protein is CASSPITTDTQYF. The V gene is TRBV5-1, the J gene TRBJ2-3; D gene uncertain. The CDR3 has 13 amino acids. Deletions cut 4 bases from V and 2 bases from J, with 8 bases between. CDR1 SGHRS and CDR2 YFSETQ come from the germline V gene.

V is TRBV10-3 and J is TRBJ1-4, with a weak D call TRBD1 (5 bases). Trimming took 6 bases from V and 1 from J, leaving 15 bases between them. Germline V gene sequence: CDR1 ENHRY, CDR2 SYGVKD. CDR3 length equals 16 residues. CDR3 protein: CAISEGPKGTNEKLFF. The CDR3 DNA reads TGTGCCATCAGCGAGGGGCCCAAGGGAACTAATGAAAAACTGTTTTTT.